This TCR beta chain was captured by sequencing in a study of blood T cell repertoires in COVID-19. Overall study: From the United States, Italy and Spain came samples of acute and convalescent COVID-19.

Those who participated ranged in age from roughly 18 to 89 years and resided in about 24 US areas. Cohort 3 recovered donors had two negative PCRs, clearance, or symptom resolution. Germline CDR1 reads SGDLS; CDR2 reads YYNGEE. There are 19 residues in the CDR3. Trimming at V came to 3 bases and at J to 6 bases, leaving 19 bases not matched to a gene. Per the authors' pipeline: Amplification of reference gene primers provided the estimated nucleated cell counts. Data came from immunoSEQ multiplex PCR; TCRdb stores just in-frame clones and leaves some out. The D gene and trimming were derived from the DNA, and the V and J assignments and clone size from that table. The sample contains about 150,000 clones, about 81% of which appear only once.

The sequence was obtained from a middle-aged man who had recovered from COVID-19. The sample consisted of PBMCs or T cells enriched from blood (not recorded which). V is TRBV9 and J is TRBJ2-7; 12 bases align to TRBD2. The CDR3 protein is CASSASLTSGGSFSSEQYF. In DNA form, the CDR3 reads TGTGCCAGCAGCGCTTCCCTGACTAGCGGGGGCTCATTCAGCAGCGAGCAGTACTTC.